The clone carrying this T cell receptor beta chain was observed a few times. Via MiXCR, TCRdb re-called the 5' RACE reads, giving one row per CDR3 protein. This table holds some 83,000 distinct CDR3 sequences, roughly 8% found once. Time point reported: sample taken at primary tumor resection. Samples came from about 72 TRACERx patients with untreated early-stage lung cancer. This entry comes from a study of spatial heterogeneity in lung cancer. Study information: The count of detected beta-chain sequences consistently exceeded that of alpha-chain sequences. The study observed each unique TCR and UMI combination more than ten times on average in raw reads.

V was shortened by 10 bases and J by 2 bases, with 9 bases between the two germline ends. In germline, CDR1 is MNHNS, CDR2 SASEGT. The length of the CDR3 is 12 residues. The V call is TRBV6-1, the J call TRBJ1-3, with unresolved D. This material consisted of PBMCs, taken at surgery. The receptor comes from a male donor with early-stage non-small cell lung cancer. The CDR3 sequence is CATDLPGNTIYF. DNA of the CDR3: TGTGCCACCGACCTGCCTGGAAACACCATATATTTT.